This T cell receptor (beta chain) was recovered during a study of T cell repertoires in cytomegalovirus infection. Study findings and constraints: Summed frequency of shared TCR beta families picked out CMV carriers who also had the relevant HLA. In two of eight donors, the top clonotype was HLA-C-restricted CMV-specific.

Deletions cut 5 bases from V and 9 bases from J, with 23 bases between. CDR1 and CDR2 from the germline V gene are PRHDT and FYEKMQ (reference sequence). The CDR3 has 16 amino acids. TCRdb passed the reads through MiXCR, listing each CDR3 protein once. The sample yields fewer than 1,000,000 distinct CDR3 sequences, 30% to 40% seen once. This clonotype has a handful of counts. The antigen is not known. The genes are TRBV13 and TRBJ2-4; perhaps TRBD2 as D (6 bases). The receptor was isolated from a human donor in good health (CMV status not recorded). Some clones in this sample may be carry-over from other donors' samples. The sequenced sample was cultured CD8+ T cells from PBMCs, obtained from culture after CMV antigen stimulation. CDR3 in amino acids: CASSQRETGMYGIQYF. The CDR3, as DNA: TGTGCCAGCAGCCAACGGGAGACGGGAATGTATGGCATTCAGTACTTC.